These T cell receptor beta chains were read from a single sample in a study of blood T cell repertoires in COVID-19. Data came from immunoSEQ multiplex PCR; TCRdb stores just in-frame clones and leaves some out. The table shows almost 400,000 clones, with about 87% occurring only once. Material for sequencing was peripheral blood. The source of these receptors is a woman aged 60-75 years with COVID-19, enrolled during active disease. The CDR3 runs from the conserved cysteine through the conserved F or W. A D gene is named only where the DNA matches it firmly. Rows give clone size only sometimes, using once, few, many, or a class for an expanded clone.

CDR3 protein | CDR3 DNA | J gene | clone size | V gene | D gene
CASSTRQGENEKLFF | TGTGCCAGCAGCACCCGACAGGGGGAGAATGAAAAACTGTTTTTT | TRBJ1-4 | - | TRBV7-6 | TRBD1
CASSVGSSGEGVNEQFF | TGTGCCAGCAGCGTGGGGTCTAGCGGGGAGGGGGTCAATGAGCAGTTCTTC | TRBJ2-1 | once | TRBV9 | TRBD2
CASSPPMYRGGTGELFF | TGTGCCAGCTCACCACCGATGTACAGGGGAGGCACCGGGGAGCTGTTTTTT | TRBJ2-2 | - | TRBV18 | -
CASRLALPYGYTF | TGTGCCAGCAGGTTAGCGCTCCCATATGGCTACACCTTC | TRBJ1-2 | - | TRBV6-5 | -
CASSELTGSHSYEQYF | TGTGCCAGCAGCGAACTTACAGGGAGTCACTCCTACGAGCAGTACTTC | TRBJ2-7 | - | TRBV5-4 | -
CASSMVAGGTDTQYF | TGTGCCAGTAGTATGGTAGCGGGGGGCACAGATACGCAGTATTTT | TRBJ2-3 | - | TRBV19 | TRBD2
CASSMEAVYYTEAFF | TGTGCCAGTAGTATGGAGGCAGTTTACTACACTGAAGCTTTCTTT | TRBJ1-1 | - | TRBV19 | -
CASSLRVGGGAQETQYF | TGCGCCAGCAGCTTGAGGGTTGGCGGGGGGGCCCAAGAGACCCAGTACTTC | TRBJ2-5 | - | TRBV5-1 | TRBD2
CASSPDRGSPLHF | TGTGCCAGCAGTCCCGACAGGGGTTCACCCCTCCACTTT | TRBJ1-6 | - | TRBV28 | TRBD1
CASSVLPGGEQFF | TGTGCCAGCAGCGTATTGCCGGGGGGTGAGCAGTTCTTC | TRBJ2-1 | - | TRBV9 | TRBD2
CASSQDWPGRTNEKLFF | TGTGCCAGCAGCCAAGATTGGCCAGGGAGGACTAATGAAAAACTGTTTTTT | TRBJ1-4 | - | TRBV4-2 | -
CASSSLSAWNTEAFF | TGTGCCAGCAGCTCACTGAGTGCCTGGAACACTGAAGCTTTCTTT | TRBJ1-1 | - | TRBV7-7 | -
CASSRTSGGAGGLSANEQFF | TGTGCCAGCAGCCGGACTAGCGGGGGGGCCGGTGGATTGTCGGCCAATGAGCAGTTCTTC | TRBJ2-1 | - | TRBV3-1/TRBV3-2 | TRBD2
CASSLEGLNNEQFF | TGCGCCAGCAGCTTGGAGGGGCTTAACAATGAGCAGTTCTTC | TRBJ2-1 | - | TRBV5-1 | -
CASSMVRGEWRDTQYF | TGCGCCAGCAGTATGGTCAGGGGGGAGTGGAGAGATACGCAGTATTTT | TRBJ2-3 | - | TRBV5-1 | -
CSASLLAGLNEQFF | TGCAGTGCTAGTTTACTAGCGGGACTCAATGAGCAGTTCTTC | TRBJ2-1 | - | TRBV20-1 | TRBD2
CASSVTGQYGYTF | TGTGCCAGCAGCGTGACAGGCCAATATGGCTACACCTTC | TRBJ1-2 | - | TRBV2 | -
CASGLADRGQFF | TGTGCTAGTGGTTTGGCGGACAGGGGGCAGTTCTTC | TRBJ2-1 | - | TRBV12-5 | TRBD1
CASSSRTRRGYTF | TGTGCCAGCAGCTCCCGGACTCGAAGGGGCTACACCTTC | TRBJ1-2 | - | TRBV28 | -
CASSLGRNQPQHF | TGTGCCAGCAGCTTGGGTAGAAATCAGCCCCAGCATTTT | TRBJ1-5 | - | TRBV5-6 | -
CASSPGDRGRGYTF | TGTGCCAGTAGTCCGGGGGACAGGGGGCGCGGCTACACCTTC | TRBJ1-2 | - | TRBV19 | TRBD1
CASSYSRAGMNTEAFF | TGTGCCAGCAGTTACTCGAGGGCGGGGATGAACACTGAAGCTTTCTTT | TRBJ1-1 | - | TRBV6-5 | -
CASTQGSNQPQHF | TGTGCCAGCACCCAGGGGAGCAATCAGCCCCAGCATTTT | TRBJ1-5 | few | TRBV6-5 | -
CASSSGFYGLGRSYNEQFF | TGCGCCAGCAGCTCCGGATTTTACGGACTAGGCCGGTCCTACAATGAGCAGTTCTTC | TRBJ2-1 | once | TRBV5-1 | TRBD2
CASSLLAGGANTQYF | TGCGCCAGCAGCTTACTAGCGGGGGGTGCAAATACGCAGTATTTT | TRBJ2-3 | - | TRBV5-1 | TRBD2
CASSYGDRGSEKLFF | TGTGCCAGCAGTTACGGGGATAGGGGAAGTGAAAAACTGTTTTTT | TRBJ1-4 | - | TRBV6-5 | -
CASSERWGNEKLFF | TGCGCCAGCAGCGAGCGGTGGGGTAATGAAAAACTGTTTTTT | TRBJ1-4 | once | TRBV5-1 | -
CASAPDSRTEAFF | TGTGCTAGTGCCCCGGACTCGAGGACGGAAGCTTTCTTT | TRBJ1-1 | - | TRBV12-5 | -
CASKLGQGSGSTDTQYF | TGTGCCAGCAAACTCGGACAGGGCTCTGGTAGCACAGATACGCAGTATTTT | TRBJ2-3 | - | TRBV27 | TRBD1
CASRPGTATNTGELFF | TGCGCCAGCAGACCCGGGACAGCTACGAACACCGGGGAGCTGTTTTTT | TRBJ2-2 | - | TRBV10-1 | TRBD1
CASSLGTAGDTQYF | TGTGCCAGCAGCCTTGGGACAGCAGGGGATACGCAGTATTTT | TRBJ2-3 | - | TRBV7-9 | TRBD1
CASSPTLGGSYEQYF | TGTGCCAGCTCACCTACCCTCGGGGGTTCCTACGAGCAGTACTTC | TRBJ2-7 | once | TRBV18 | -
CASRTREPQHF | TGTGCCAGCAGGACGAGGGAGCCCCAGCATTTT | TRBJ1-5 | - | TRBV28 | -
CASSVDSNRPSPLHF | TGTGCCAGCAGCGTAGACTCGAACAGGCCGTCACCCCTCCACTTT | TRBJ1-6 | - | TRBV9 | -
CARSPFGHGSGNTIYF | TGTGCCAGAAGCCCTTTTGGGCATGGCTCTGGAAACACCATATATTTT | TRBJ1-3 | - | TRBV5-3 | -
CASSAQGDTEAFF | TGTGCCAGCAGTGCGCAAGGGGACACTGAAGCTTTCTTT | TRBJ1-1 | - | TRBV2 | -
CASSAPEDRGNYGYTF | TGTGCCAGTAGTGCTCCGGAAGACAGGGGGAACTATGGCTACACCTTC | TRBJ1-2 | - | TRBV19 | TRBD1
CSVTPTGTVNTEAFF | TGCAGCGTTACCCCGACCGGGACAGTGAACACTGAAGCTTTCTTT | TRBJ1-1 | - | TRBV29-1 | TRBD1
CAWSVSPRDTEAFF | TGTGCCTGGAGCGTATCCCCCCGGGACACTGAAGCTTTCTTT | TRBJ1-1 | - | TRBV30 | -
CASTLRNRANYGYTF | TGTGCCAGTACCCTACGTAACAGGGCAAACTATGGCTACACCTTC | TRBJ1-2 | few | TRBV19 | -
CASSYGTGGYGYTF | TGTGCCAGCAGTTACGGGACAGGGGGCTATGGCTACACCTTC | TRBJ1-2 | few | TRBV6-5 | TRBD1
CASSLPDRGLHNEQFF | TGTGCCAGCAGCCTTCCAGACAGGGGGCTGCACAATGAGCAGTTCTTC | TRBJ2-1 | few | TRBV28 | TRBD1
CASSIVTGKNTQYF | TGTGCCAGTAGTATCGTTACAGGGAAAAATACGCAGTATTTT | TRBJ2-3 | - | TRBV19 | -
CASRPSGSYGYTF | TGTGCCAGCAGACCTTCAGGGTCCTATGGCTACACCTTC | TRBJ1-2 | - | TRBV28 | -
CSASTGTGRSPLHF | TGCAGTGCTAGTACCGGGACAGGGCGTTCACCCCTCCACTTT | TRBJ1-6 | - | TRBV20-1 | TRBD1
CASSSDYGYTF | TGTGCCAGCAGTTCTGACTATGGCTACACCTTC | TRBJ1-2 | once | TRBV12-3/TRBV12-4 | -
CASSIGQNTEAFF | TGTGCCAGTAGTATAGGACAAAACACTGAAGCTTTCTTT | TRBJ1-1 | - | TRBV19 | -
CASSQDDYRTDSPLHF | TGTGCCAGCAGCCAAGATGACTACAGAACGGACTCACCCCTCCACTTT | TRBJ1-6 | - | TRBV14 | -
CASHSGGNPEAFF | TGTGCCAGCCACTCCGGGGGAAACCCTGAAGCTTTCTTT | TRBJ1-1 | - | TRBV28 | -